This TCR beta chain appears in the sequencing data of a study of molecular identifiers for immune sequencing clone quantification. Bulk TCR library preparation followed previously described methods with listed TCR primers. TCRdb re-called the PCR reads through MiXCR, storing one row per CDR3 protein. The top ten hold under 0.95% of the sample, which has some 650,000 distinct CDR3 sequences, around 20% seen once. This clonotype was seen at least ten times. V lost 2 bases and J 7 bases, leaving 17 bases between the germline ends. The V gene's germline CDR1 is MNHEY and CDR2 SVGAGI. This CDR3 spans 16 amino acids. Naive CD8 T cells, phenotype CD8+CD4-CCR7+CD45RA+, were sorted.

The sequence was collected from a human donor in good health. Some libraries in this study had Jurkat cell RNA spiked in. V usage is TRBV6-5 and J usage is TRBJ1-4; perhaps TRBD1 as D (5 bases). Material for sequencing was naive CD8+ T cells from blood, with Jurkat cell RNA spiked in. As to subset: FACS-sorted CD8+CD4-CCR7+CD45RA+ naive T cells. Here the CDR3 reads CASSYASAGLREKLFF. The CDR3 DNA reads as TGTGCCAGCAGTTACGCTTCGGCAGGGTTACGTGAAAAACTGTTTTTT.